This T cell receptor beta chain was recovered during a study of T cell responses to AZD1222 COVID-19 vaccine. Regarding the study as a whole: Vaccine-associated CD4 TCRs ranged over spike, dominating at 160-218 and 743-854. Among the donors, most were white British and more were female, and clonal diversity was possibly underestimated. Reports say nearly half of spike-specific TCRs go after unmutated variant regions.

About this clone: Antigen unknown.

The table came from immunoSEQ multiplex PCR; TCRdb's copy has only in-frame clones and leaves some out. The repertoire holds under 150,000 clones, with 92% as singletons. With 5 bases clipped from V and 2 bases from J, the junction kept 4 bases outside the gene matches. Germline V gene lookup returns CDR1 SGHNT and CDR2 YENEEA. The CDR3 contains 16 residues. This chain connects TRBV11-3 to TRBJ2-3; 13 bases are a match to TRBD2. Sample: peripheral blood, taken on day 0 of AZD1222 vaccination. The receptor was derived from an adult in good health. The CDR3 is CASSLGTSGNTDTQYF. The CDR3 DNA follows: TGTGCCAGCAGCCTCGGGACTAGCGGGAACACAGATACGCAGTATTTT.